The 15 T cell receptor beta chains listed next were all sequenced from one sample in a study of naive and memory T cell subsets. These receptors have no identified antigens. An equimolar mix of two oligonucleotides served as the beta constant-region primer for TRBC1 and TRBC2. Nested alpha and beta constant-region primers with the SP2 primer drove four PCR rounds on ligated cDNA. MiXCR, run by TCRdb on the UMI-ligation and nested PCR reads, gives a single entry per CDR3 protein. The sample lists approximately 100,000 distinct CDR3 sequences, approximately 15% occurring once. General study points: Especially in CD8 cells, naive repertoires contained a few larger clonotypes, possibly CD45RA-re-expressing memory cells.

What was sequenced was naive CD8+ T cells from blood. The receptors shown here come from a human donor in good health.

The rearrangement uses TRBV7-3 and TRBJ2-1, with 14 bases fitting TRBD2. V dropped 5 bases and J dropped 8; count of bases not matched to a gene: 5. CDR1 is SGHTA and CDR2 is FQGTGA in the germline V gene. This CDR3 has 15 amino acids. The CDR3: CASSRGTSGSDEQFF. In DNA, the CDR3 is TGTGCCAGCAGCCGCGGGACTAGCGGGAGCGATGAGCAGTTCTTC.

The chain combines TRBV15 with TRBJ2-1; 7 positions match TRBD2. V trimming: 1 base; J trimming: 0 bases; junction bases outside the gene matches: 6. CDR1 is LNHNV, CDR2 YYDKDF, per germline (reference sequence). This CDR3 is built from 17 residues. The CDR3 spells CATSRAGGLSSYNEQFF. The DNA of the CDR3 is TGTGCCACCAGCAGAGCGGGAGGCTTGAGCTCCTACAATGAGCAGTTCTTC.

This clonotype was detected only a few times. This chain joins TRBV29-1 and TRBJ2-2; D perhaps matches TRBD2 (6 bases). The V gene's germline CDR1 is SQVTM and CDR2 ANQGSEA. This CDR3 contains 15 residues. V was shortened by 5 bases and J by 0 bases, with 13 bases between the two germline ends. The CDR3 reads CSVLGLLANTGELFF. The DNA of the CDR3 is TGCAGCGTTTTGGGACTTCTTGCGAACACCGGGGAGCTGTTTTTT.

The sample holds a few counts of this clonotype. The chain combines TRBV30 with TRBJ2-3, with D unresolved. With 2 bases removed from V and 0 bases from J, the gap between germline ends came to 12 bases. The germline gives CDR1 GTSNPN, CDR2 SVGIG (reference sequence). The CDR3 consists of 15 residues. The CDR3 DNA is TGTGCCTGGAGTTCCGGGTCAGCTAGCACAGATACGCAGTATTTT. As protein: CAWSSGSASTDTQYF.

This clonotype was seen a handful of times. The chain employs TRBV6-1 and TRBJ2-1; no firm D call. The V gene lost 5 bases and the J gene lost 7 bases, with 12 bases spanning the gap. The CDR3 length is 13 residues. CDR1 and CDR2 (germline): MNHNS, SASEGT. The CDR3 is CASSPLPGNEQFF. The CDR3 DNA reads TGTGCCAGCAGTCCCCTCCCCGGGAATGAGCAGTTCTTC.

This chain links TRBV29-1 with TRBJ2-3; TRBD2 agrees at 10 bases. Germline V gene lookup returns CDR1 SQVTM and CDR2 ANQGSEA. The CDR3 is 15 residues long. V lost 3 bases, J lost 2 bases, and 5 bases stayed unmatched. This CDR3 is CSVDTGTSATDTQYF. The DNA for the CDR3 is TGCAGCGTTGATACCGGGACTAGCGCCACAGATACGCAGTATTTT.

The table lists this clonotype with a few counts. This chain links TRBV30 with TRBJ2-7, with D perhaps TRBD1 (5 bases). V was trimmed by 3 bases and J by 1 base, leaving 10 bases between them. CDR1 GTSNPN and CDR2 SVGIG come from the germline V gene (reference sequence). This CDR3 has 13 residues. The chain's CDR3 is CAWSQGLSYEQYF. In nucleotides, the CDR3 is TGTGCCTGGAGCCAGGGCCTATCCTACGAGCAGTACTTC. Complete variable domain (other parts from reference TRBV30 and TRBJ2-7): SQTIHQWPATLVQPVGSPLSLECTVEGTSNPNLYWYRQAAGRGLQLLFYSVGIGQISSEVPQNLSASRPQDRQFILSSKKLLLSDSGFYLCAWSQGLSYEQYFGPGTRLTVT.

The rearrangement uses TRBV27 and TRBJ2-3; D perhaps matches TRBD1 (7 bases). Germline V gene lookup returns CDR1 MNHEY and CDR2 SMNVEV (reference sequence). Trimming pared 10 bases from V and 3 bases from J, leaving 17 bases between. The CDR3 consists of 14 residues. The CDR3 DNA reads TGTGCCACCCAGGGGGGATGGAGGACAGATACGCAGTATTTT. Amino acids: CATQGGWRTDTQYF.

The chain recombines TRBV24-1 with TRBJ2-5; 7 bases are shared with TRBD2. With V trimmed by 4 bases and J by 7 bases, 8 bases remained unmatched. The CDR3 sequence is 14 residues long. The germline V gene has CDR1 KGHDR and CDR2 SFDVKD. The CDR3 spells CATSDSGTTGTQYF. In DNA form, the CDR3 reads TGTGCCACCAGTGACTCCGGGACTACTGGGACCCAGTACTTC.

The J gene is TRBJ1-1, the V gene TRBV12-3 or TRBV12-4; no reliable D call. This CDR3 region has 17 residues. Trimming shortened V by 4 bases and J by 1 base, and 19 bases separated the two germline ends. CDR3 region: CASSSSLISRSNTEAFF. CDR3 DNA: TGTGCCAGCAGTTCCTCTCTCATTAGTCGCTCGAACACTGAAGCTTTCTTT.

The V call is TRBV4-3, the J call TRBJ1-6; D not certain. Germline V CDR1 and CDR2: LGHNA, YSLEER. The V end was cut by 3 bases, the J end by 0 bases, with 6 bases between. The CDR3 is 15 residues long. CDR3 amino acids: CASSQESSYNSPLHF. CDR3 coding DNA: TGCGCCAGCAGCCAGGAGAGCTCCTATAATTCACCCCTCCACTTT.

The CDR3 nucleotides are TGTGCCACCCCCACAGGGCGGGGTGGAGAGACCCAGTACTTC. Translating it yields CATPTGRGGETQYF. The chain has TRBV15 and TRBJ2-5, with D perhaps TRBD1 or TRBD2 (6 bases each). CDR1 and CDR2 (germline): LNHNV, YYDKDF (reference sequence). The CDR3 is 14 residues long. Between the trimmed V and J ends, which lost 8 bases and 4 bases, there was a span of 17 bases.

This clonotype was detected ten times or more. CDR3 bases: TGTGCCAGCAGTTACCCGGGACATGATTCCTACGAGCAGTACTTC. It yields the protein CASSYPGHDSYEQYF. The chain employs TRBV6-6 and TRBJ2-7, with D perhaps TRBD1 (6 bases). Germline V lookup: CDR1 MNHNY, CDR2 SVGAGI (reference sequence). CDR3 length: 15 amino acids. The ends were cut back, 2 bases at V and 1 base at J, with 12 bases in the middle.

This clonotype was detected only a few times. The CDR3 here is CASSDPSNEQFF. DNA of the CDR3: TGCGCCAGCAGCGACCCCAGCAATGAGCAGTTCTTC. This chain connects TRBV10-2 to TRBJ2-1; D is unresolved. The CDR3 spans 12 residues. Germline V gene lookup returns CDR1 WSHSY and CDR2 SAAADI. V lost 6 bases to trimming and J lost 6 bases, with 9 bases between them.

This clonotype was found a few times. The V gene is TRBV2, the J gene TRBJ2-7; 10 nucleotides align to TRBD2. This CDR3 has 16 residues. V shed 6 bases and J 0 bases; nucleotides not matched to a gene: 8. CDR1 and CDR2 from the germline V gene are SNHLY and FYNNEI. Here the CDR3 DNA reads TGTGCCAGCAGGGACCGTCTAGCGGGGGCCTCCTACGAGCAGTACTTC. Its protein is CASRDRLAGASYEQYF.